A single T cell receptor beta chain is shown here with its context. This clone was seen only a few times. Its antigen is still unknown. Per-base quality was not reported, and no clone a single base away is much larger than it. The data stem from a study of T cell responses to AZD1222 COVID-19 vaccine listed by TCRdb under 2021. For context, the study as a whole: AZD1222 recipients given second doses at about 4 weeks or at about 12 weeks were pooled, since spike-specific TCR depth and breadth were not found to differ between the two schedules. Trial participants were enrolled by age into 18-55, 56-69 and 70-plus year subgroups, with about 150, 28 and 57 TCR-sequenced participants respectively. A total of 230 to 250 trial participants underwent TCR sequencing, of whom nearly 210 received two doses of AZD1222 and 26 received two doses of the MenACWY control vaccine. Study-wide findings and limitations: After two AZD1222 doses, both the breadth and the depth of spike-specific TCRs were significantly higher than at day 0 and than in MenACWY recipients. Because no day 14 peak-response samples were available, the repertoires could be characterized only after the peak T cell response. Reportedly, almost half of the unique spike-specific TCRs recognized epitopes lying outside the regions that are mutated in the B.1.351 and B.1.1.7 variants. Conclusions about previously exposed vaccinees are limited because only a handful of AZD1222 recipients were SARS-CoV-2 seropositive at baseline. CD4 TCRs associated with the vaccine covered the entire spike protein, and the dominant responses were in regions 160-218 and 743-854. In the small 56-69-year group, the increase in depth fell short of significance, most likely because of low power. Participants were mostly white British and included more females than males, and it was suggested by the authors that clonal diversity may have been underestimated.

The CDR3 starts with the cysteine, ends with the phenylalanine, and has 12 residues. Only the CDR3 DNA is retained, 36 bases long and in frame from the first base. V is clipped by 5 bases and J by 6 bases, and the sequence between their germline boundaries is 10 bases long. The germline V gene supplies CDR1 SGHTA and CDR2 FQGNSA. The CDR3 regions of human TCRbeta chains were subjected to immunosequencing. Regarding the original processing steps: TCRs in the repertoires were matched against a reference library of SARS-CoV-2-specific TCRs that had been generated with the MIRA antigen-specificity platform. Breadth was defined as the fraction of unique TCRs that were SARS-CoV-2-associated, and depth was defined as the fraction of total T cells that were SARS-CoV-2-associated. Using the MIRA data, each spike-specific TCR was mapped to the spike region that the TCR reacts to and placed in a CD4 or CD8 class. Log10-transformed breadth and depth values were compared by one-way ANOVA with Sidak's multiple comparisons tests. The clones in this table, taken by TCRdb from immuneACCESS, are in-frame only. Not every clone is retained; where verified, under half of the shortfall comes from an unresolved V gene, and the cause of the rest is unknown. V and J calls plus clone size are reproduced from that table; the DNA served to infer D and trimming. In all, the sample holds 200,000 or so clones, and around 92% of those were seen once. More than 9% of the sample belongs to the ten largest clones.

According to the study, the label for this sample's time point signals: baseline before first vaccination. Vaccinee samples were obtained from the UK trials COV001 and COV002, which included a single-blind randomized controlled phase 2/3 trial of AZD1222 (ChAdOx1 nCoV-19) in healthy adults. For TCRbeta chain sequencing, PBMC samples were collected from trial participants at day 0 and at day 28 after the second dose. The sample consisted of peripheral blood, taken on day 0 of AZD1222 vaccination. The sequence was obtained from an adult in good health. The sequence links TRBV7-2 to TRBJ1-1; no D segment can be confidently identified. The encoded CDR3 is CASSPYNAEAFF. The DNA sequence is TGTGCCAGCAGCCCCTATAACGCTGAAGCTTTCTTT. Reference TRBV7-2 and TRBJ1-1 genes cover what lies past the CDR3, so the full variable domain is GAGVSQSPSNKVTEKGKDVELRCDPISGHTALYWYRQSLGQGLEFLIYFQGNSAPDKSGLPSDRFSAERTGGSVSTLTIQRTQQEDSAVYLCASSPYNAEAFFGQGTRLTVV.